This entry lists 16 T cell receptor beta chains sequenced from one sample in a study of blood T cells in healthy people across ages (dated by TCRdb to between 2014 and 2016). Libraries came from 5' RACE. TCRdb shows the sequencer as Illumina HiSeq 2500. A second PCR of roughly 7 to 12 cycles was run with a J-beta primer mix and a sample-barcoded 5' primer. The raw public data were reprocessed by TCRdb itself: fastp quality trimming at Q25, MiXCR clonotype calling, in-frame beta chains only. Records with the same CDR3 protein are collapsed into one entry carrying the most frequent genes and DNA. Present in this sample are about 930,000 distinct CDR3 sequences, approximately 32% of which were seen just once. The leading ten clones occupy 9.5% to 13% of the sample. The same sample was also used in a study of T cells of mothers and their children.

Sequenced: blood. These receptors originate from a woman between 40 and 55 years old in good health.

In its sample, this clonotype was seen many times. This chain links TRBV7-3 with TRBJ2-5; D is undetermined. The length of the CDR3 is 13 residues. CDR1 SGHTA and CDR2 FQGTGA come from the germline V gene. V lost 5 bases and J 2 bases, leaving 9 bases between the germline ends. The DNA of the CDR3 is TGTGCCAGCAGCCTGGAGAGGCAAGAGACCCAGTACTTC. Translated, it gives CASSLERQETQYF. The full variable domain, rest sourced from reference TRBV7-3 and TRBJ2-5, is GAGVSQTPSNKVTEKGKYVELRCDPISGHTALYWYRQSLGQGPEFLIYFQGTGAADDSGLPNDRFFAVRPEGSVSTLKIQRTERGDSAVYLCASSLERQETQYFGPGTRLLVL.

The chain has TRBV20-1 and TRBJ1-6; the D gene is possibly TRBD1 (6 bases). Trimming took off 5 bases at V and 6 bases at J, with 14 bases between the two ends. In germline, CDR1 is DFQATT, CDR2 SNEGSKA (reference sequence). The CDR3 sequence is 14 residues long. The CDR3 nucleotides are TGCAGTGCTCCCGGACAGCCCGGTAATTCACCCCTCCACTTT. It yields the protein CSAPGQPGNSPLHF.

This clonotype was counted between two and nine times. This chain uses TRBV12-3 or TRBV12-4 with TRBJ2-7, with D possibly TRBD1 on 7 matching bases. The length of the CDR3 is 16 residues. Trimming stripped 2 bases from V and 4 bases from J, with 18 bases between. The CDR3 spells CASSLTGAGGPYEQYF. Written as DNA, the CDR3 is TGTGCCAGCAGTTTAACAGGGGCAGGAGGGCCGTACGAGCAGTACTTC.

This chain joins TRBV3-1 and TRBJ1-6; D might be TRBD1 (5 bases). Germline V CDR1 and CDR2: LGHDT, YNNKEL (reference sequence). The V gene lost 1 base and the J gene lost 11 bases, with 15 bases spanning the gap. CDR3 length: 15 amino acids. The DNA for the CDR3 is TGTGCCAGCAGCCAAGGTTCTTCGACAGCCGCACCCCTCCACTTT. Protein sequence: CASSQGSSTAAPLHF.

V gene TRBV6-1 combines with J gene TRBJ2-2; TRBD1 agrees at 12 bases. CDR3 length: 20 amino acids. Per germline, CDR1 MNHNS and CDR2 SASEGT. V shed 5 bases and J 6 bases; nucleotides not matched to a gene: 19. CDR3 region: CASSKRHGTGGVLYAGELFF. CDR3 nucleotide sequence: TGTGCCAGCAGTAAAAGACACGGGACAGGGGGCGTTTTGTATGCCGGGGAGCTGTTTTTT.

The table lists this clonotype with a few counts. V is TRBV5-1 and J is TRBJ2-5; the match to TRBD2 covers 13 bases. The germline gives CDR1 SGHRS, CDR2 YFSETQ. V gave up 3 bases and J gave up 0 bases; unmatched junction bases: 2. The length of the CDR3 is 16 residues. CDR3 coding DNA: TGCGCCAGCAGCTCACTAGCGGGGGGGTACCAAGAGACCCAGTACTTC. Encoded protein: CASSSLAGGYQETQYF.

V usage is TRBV4-3 and J usage is TRBJ2-5; D is perhaps TRBD2 (7 bases). V was trimmed by 2 bases and J by 5 bases, leaving 21 bases between them. Germline loops: CDR1 LGHNA, CDR2 YSLEER. The CDR3 consists of 17 residues. Here the CDR3 DNA reads TGCGCCAGCAGCCAACGTTTAGGGGGGGGGCCGGGGGAGACCCAGTACTTC. It translates to CASSQRLGGGPGETQYF.

The gene calls are TRBV7-9 and TRBJ2-7, with a weak D call TRBD1 (5 bases). Trimming removed 1 base at V and 6 bases at J, with 13 bases between. Germline values: CDR1 SEHNR, CDR2 FQNEAQ (reference sequence). CDR3 length: 14 residues. The CDR3 region is CASSLDWAGFEQYF. Written as DNA, the CDR3 is TGTGCCAGCAGCTTAGATTGGGCAGGGTTCGAGCAGTACTTC.

The chain links TRBV10-3 to TRBJ2-1; D ambiguous. With 3 bases removed from V and 1 base from J, the gap between germline ends came to 16 bases. Germline CDR1 and CDR2: ENHRY and SYGVKD. The CDR3 length is 17 residues. DNA of the CDR3: TGTGCCATCAGTGATGAGCATTTAAAAGGGTCCTACAATGAGCAGTTCTTC. Residues: CAISDEHLKGSYNEQFF.

This rearrangement joins TRBV20-1 to TRBJ1-1; tentative D call: TRBD1 (5 bases). The CDR3 extends over 12 amino acids. The ends were cut back, 5 bases at V and 3 bases at J, with 10 bases in the middle. From germline, CDR1 is DFQATT and CDR2 SNEGSKA (reference sequence). The CDR3 DNA is TGCAGTGCTCGGGACGGCTACACTGAAGCTTTCTTT. It is translated as CSARDGYTEAFF.

This clonotype occurred a few times. This chain uses TRBV5-1 with TRBJ2-3; D possibly corresponds to TRBD1 (6 bases). This CDR3 is 17 amino acids long. The V and J ends lost 4 bases and 1 base respectively, with 19 bases between them. CDR1 and CDR2 from the germline V gene are SGHRS and YFSETQ. DNA for the CDR3: TGCGCCAGCAGCAGGGATCCGACAGGCGGTGGCACAGATACGCAGTATTTT. Its translation is CASSRDPTGGGTDTQYF.

This clonotype was seen many times. The chain is built from TRBV5-6 and TRBJ1-2, with 10 bases fitting TRBD1. CDR3 size: 16 residues. J lost 4 bases, V lost 5 bases, and 11 bases had no gene match. Germline V gene data show CDR1 as SGHDT and CDR2 as YYEEEE. The CDR3 loop reads CASSWAGQGVFYGYTF. The CDR3 DNA follows: TGTGCCAGCAGTTGGGCCGGACAGGGGGTCTTCTATGGCTACACCTTC.

This clonotype occurred many times. The chain has TRBV7-9 and TRBJ2-3; 11 bases are shared with TRBD2. The germline V gene encodes CDR1 SEHNR and CDR2 FQNEAQ (reference sequence). Trimming removed 4 bases from V and 4 bases from J; junction bases left unmatched: 4. The CDR3 loop spans 15 amino acids. CDR3 sequence reads: CASSSLAGGPDTQYF. CDR3 coding DNA: TGTGCCAGCAGCTCCTTAGCGGGGGGGCCAGATACGCAGTATTTT.

A note on this clonotype: A much larger clone differs from this one at a single base, so this may be a read error. The rearrangement links TRBV2 to TRBJ2-5, with 8 bases matching TRBD2. Germline values: CDR1 SNHLY, CDR2 FYNNEI. The CDR3 runs 12 residues. The V and J ends lost 10 bases and 5 bases, in that order; junction bases with no gene match: 6. The CDR3 loop reads CATGRAAETQYF. The CDR3 nucleotides are TGTGCCACCGGGAGGGCGGCTGAGACCCAGTACTTC.

This clonotype occurred many times. V gene TRBV5-1 combines with J gene TRBJ2-4; possible D gene TRBD1, 5 bases. The V and J ends lost 5 bases and 8 bases respectively, with 17 bases between them. This CDR3 is 14 amino acids long. Germline-derived CDR1 and CDR2 are SGHRS and YFSETQ. CDR3 nucleotides: TGCGCCAGCAGGACGAGTTTAGGGGCAGACATTCAGTACTTC. Amino acid sequence: CASRTSLGADIQYF.

This clonotype was counted ten times or more. The V and J genes are TRBV12-3 or TRBV12-4 and TRBJ2-5; no reliable D call. The V end was cut by 6 bases, the J end by 5 bases, with 7 bases between. The CDR3 is 11 residues long. CDR3 loop: CASSLTETQYF. The DNA for the CDR3 is TGTGCCAGCAGCTTAACGGAGACCCAGTACTTC.